This T cell receptor beta chain was obtained from a study of blood T cells in healthy people across ages. In its sample, this clonotype was seen a few times. The CDR3 covers 12 residues. V lost 8 bases to trimming and J lost 1 base, with 6 bases between them. Then a second PCR, running roughly 7 to 11 cycles, was carried out with a sample-barcoded 5' primer and a J-beta primer mix. TCRdb reprocessed the 5' RACE reads with MiXCR, giving one entry per CDR3 protein. The sample carries hundreds of thousands of distinct CDR3 sequences, approximately 53% recorded once. Material for sequencing was blood. This sequence originates from an older man in good health. The gene calls are TRBV12-3 or TRBV12-4 and TRBJ1-5; D is ambiguous. For the CDR3, the DNA is TGTGCCAGCTCCCCGAGCAATCAGCCCCAGCATTTT. Protein product: CASSPSNQPQHF.